This is a list of T cell receptor beta chains from one sample in a study of cytomegalovirus exposure and HLA in healthy donors. This table comes from immunoSEQ multiplex PCR, and its TCRdb copy is limited to in-frame clones, with some not included. The sample includes more than 140,000 clones, under 70% of them seen just once. The sequenced material came from PBMCs. The source is a woman aged 30 to 39 in good health and CMV-seropositive. Both conserved end residues are part of each CDR3. Fields, in order: clone size, V gene, J gene, CDR3 protein. Size values are once, few and many counts, or a class for expanded clones, and some rows have none.

size: few
V: TRBV6-5
J: TRBJ1-6
CDR3: CATEGPNSPLHF

size: few
V: TRBV10-3
J: TRBJ2-7
CDR3: CAARESYEQYF

size: -
V: TRBV6-5
J: TRBJ1-4
CDR3: CASRLQGAPEKLFF

size: -
V: TRBV5-1
J: TRBJ1-4
CDR3: CASSLQGTSEKLFF

size: -
V: TRBV2
J: TRBJ1-2
CDR3: CASTEGQLNYGYTF

size: -
V: TRBV19
J: TRBJ1-4
CDR3: CASRSYGFNEKLFF

size: -
V: TRBV6-5
J: TRBJ2-5
CDR3: CASSDRRETQYF

size: few
V: TRBV19
J: TRBJ1-2
CDR3: CASSQTLGGYTF

size: -
V: TRBV6-6
J: TRBJ2-6
CDR3: CASSSTGSGANVLTF

size: -
V: TRBV2
J: TRBJ1-4
CDR3: CASSDRLGRANEKLFF

size: -
V: TRBV1
J: TRBJ2-7
CDR3: CTSGGQGPNEQYF

size: few
V: TRBV27
J: TRBJ2-7
CDR3: CASSTHSDRGYYYYEQYF

size: -
V: TRBV9
J: TRBJ2-1
CDR3: CASSVHRDSYNEQFF

size: few
V: TRBV6-5
J: TRBJ1-2
CDR3: CASSRDRGGYGYTF

size: -
V: TRBV5-1
J: TRBJ2-1
CDR3: CASSLSGYPNNEQFF

size: -
V: TRBV15
J: TRBJ2-3
CDR3: CATSREKPNLAGGTDTQYF

size: few
V: TRBV7-9
J: TRBJ1-2
CDR3: CASSLANAGHLYGYTF

size: once
V: TRBV5-6
J: TRBJ2-5
CDR3: CASIIRGAAETQYF

size: -
V: TRBV4-2
J: TRBJ2-5
CDR3: CASSQDPLAGRQETQYF

size: -
V: TRBV30
J: TRBJ2-5
CDR3: CAWSNPGQLQETQYF

size: -
V: TRBV5-1
J: TRBJ2-2
CDR3: CASSPPGQGNTGELFF

size: -
V: TRBV7-9
J: TRBJ1-2
CDR3: CASSSGPGNYGYTF

size: -
V: TRBV28
J: TRBJ2-5
CDR3: CASSLVWSPREAQYF

size: few
V: TRBV4-1
J: TRBJ2-7
CDR3: CASSHIGGLGEQYF

size: many
V: TRBV5-1
J: TRBJ1-3
CDR3: CASSLDGASGNTIYF

size: -
V: TRBV5-6
J: TRBJ1-2
CDR3: CASSFRTTGGTGYTF

size: -
V: TRBV2
J: TRBJ1-6
CDR3: CASKEAGGGSPLHF

size: -
V: TRBV7-2
J: TRBJ2-7
CDR3: CASSYVGGVRVEQYF

size: -
V: TRBV23-1
J: TRBJ1-2
CDR3: CASSQYGGRKVGYTF

size: -
V: TRBV5-6
J: TRBJ2-7
CDR3: CASSLDLGQGVEQYF

size: -
V: TRBV28
J: TRBJ2-1
CDR3: CASSFGGEQFF

size: -
V: TRBV5-1
J: TRBJ2-1
CDR3: CASSLALGRSYNEQFF

size: few
V: TRBV2
J: TRBJ1-5
CDR3: CASSESGQPQHF

size: -
V: TRBV6-6
J: TRBJ2-2
CDR3: CASSPIQGNTGELFF

size: -
V: TRBV6-1
J: TRBJ2-7
CDR3: CASIWGQGGAYEQYF

size: once
V: TRBV5-6
J: TRBJ2-7
CDR3: CASSFKREGLQTYEQYF

size: -
V: TRBV4-1
J: TRBJ2-3
CDR3: CASSQGPSQDTQYF

size: -
V: TRBV19
J: TRBJ2-5
CDR3: CASSRGETQYF

size: -
V: TRBV6-5
J: TRBJ2-1
CDR3: CASSSTSGLGNEQFF

size: -
V: TRBV21-1
J: TRBJ2-3
CDR3: CASSKYGGPEGTDTQYF

size: -
V: TRBV2
J: TRBJ1-2
CDR3: CASSSHRGMDGYTF

size: -
V: TRBV5-8
J: TRBJ2-7
CDR3: CASSSGQGTAHEQYF

size: -
V: TRBV5-4
J: TRBJ2-4
CDR3: CASSADRGAKNIQYF

size: once
V: TRBV27
J: TRBJ1-1
CDR3: CASSYRENTEAFF

size: -
V: TRBV11-3
J: TRBJ1-2
CDR3: CASSVRGNYGYTF

size: -
V: TRBV9
J: TRBJ2-3
CDR3: CASSVNTGVGGDTQYF

size: -
V: TRBV28
J: TRBJ1-6
CDR3: CASRDSTGSGSPLHF

size: -
V: TRBV6-1
J: TRBJ2-5
CDR3: CASISGLGGETQYF

size: -
V: TRBV9
J: TRBJ2-2
CDR3: CASSRSGGMNTGELFF

size: -
V: TRBV11-3
J: TRBJ2-1
CDR3: CASSLGRPWGTERDNEQFF

size: -
V: TRBV12-5
J: TRBJ2-2
CDR3: CASGFGLAGTGELFF

size: -
V: TRBV2
J: TRBJ2-3
CDR3: CASRGLARDTQYF

size: -
V: TRBV10-3
J: TRBJ2-3
CDR3: CATTLEGVPDTQYF

size: -
V: TRBV5-1
J: TRBJ2-1
CDR3: CASSFAGSPDNEQFF

size: few
V: TRBV5-4
J: TRBJ1-2
CDR3: CASNPGQGAGGYTF